This T cell receptor (beta chain) was observed in a study of blood T cell repertoires in COVID-19. Overall study context: Both acute and convalescent COVID-19 samples were obtained from the United States, Italy and Spain.

This CDR3 comprises 17 residues. Germline loops: CDR1 SGHTA, CDR2 FQGTGA. V shed 0 bases, J shed 5 bases, and the junction held 10 bases outside the gene matches. TCRdb's table, derived via immunoSEQ multiplex PCR, lists solely in-frame clones and lacks some. The profile shows 250,000 or so clones, around 93% of them singletons. The sequencing sample was made of PBMCs or T cells enriched from blood (not recorded which). The chain carries TRBV7-3 and TRBJ2-3; TRBD2 agrees at 8 bases. The TCR originated in a human donor in a cohort exposed to, infected with or recovered from COVID-19 (not recorded which). The donor label of this sample is uncertain. The CDR3 nucleotides are TGTGCCAGCAGCTTAACGTCGGCGGGGGGTGAGAAAGATACGCAGTATTTT. The encoded protein is CASSLTSAGGEKDTQYF.